The clone carrying this T cell receptor beta chain was detected only a few times. The antigen is unknown. This entry comes from a study of blood T cells in healthy people across ages. Broader study findings: The recorded TCR beta diversity per million T cells decreased in a roughly linear manner with age.

PBMCs were isolated at a quantity of at least 6 million per sample. Using a J-beta primer mix together with a sample-barcoded 5' primer, a second PCR was run for 7 to 11 cycles. A template-switch adaptor that had 12 random nucleotides put a tag on each cDNA molecule. MiXCR, applied by TCRdb to the 5' RACE reads, yields one record per CDR3 protein. The sample holds about 970,000 distinct CDR3 sequences, around 54% seen once. The sequenced sample consisted of blood. The clonotype comes from an older woman in good health.

The DNA for the CDR3 is TGTGCCAGCAGTTCACTAGCGGGAGGGTCCTACAATGAGCAGTTCTTC. This sequence encodes CASSSLAGGSYNEQFF. V gene TRBV27 combines with J gene TRBJ2-1, with 13 bases lining up with TRBD2. Per the germline V gene, CDR1 is MNHEY and CDR2 is SMNVEV (reference sequence). V was pared by 4 bases and J by 1 base, with 1 base of the junction left unmatched. The CDR3 is made up of 16 amino acids.